This passage covers 32 T cell receptor beta chains from one sample sequenced in a study of cytomegalovirus exposure and HLA in healthy donors. The study ran its PCR with 60 Vbeta and 13 Jbeta primers. Libraries were prepared by immunoSEQ multiplex PCR; TCRdb keeps only in-frame clonotypes and omits some of them. The profile shows around 120,000 clones, 75% to 90% of them singletons. Sequenced sample: PBMCs. These receptors were obtained from a male donor in good health and CMV-seronegative.

The CDR3 DNA follows: TGTGCCTGGAGTCGAGTATTCGACGAGCAGTACTTC. As protein: CAWSRVFDEQYF. The chain is built from TRBV30 and TRBJ2-7; D not resolved. This CDR3 region has 12 residues. Germline CDR1 and CDR2: GTSNPN and SVGIG (reference sequence). V was pared by 2 bases and J by 5 bases, with 10 bases between.

This chain joins TRBV10-1 and TRBJ2-4; the D gene is possibly TRBD2 (5 bases). Germline-derived CDR1 and CDR2 are WNHNN and SYGVQD (reference sequence). The CDR3 totals 14 residues. V lost 0 bases and J 6 bases, leaving 9 bases between the germline ends. CDR3 sequence reads: CASSESGRGNIQYF. The CDR3 DNA is TGCGCCAGCAGTGAGTCCGGACGGGGAAACATTCAGTACTTC.

V is TRBV13 and J is TRBJ2-5; D is uncertain. The CDR3 length is 13 residues. CDR1 is PRHDT, CDR2 FYEKMQ, per germline (reference sequence). V lost 5 bases and J 5 bases, leaving 12 bases between the germline ends. The CDR3 DNA is TGTGCCAGCAGCCACGAGGTCGGGGAGACCCAGTACTTC. Translation: CASSHEVGETQYF.

V and J are TRBV7-6 and TRBJ2-6; 11 bases match TRBD1. The CDR3 sequence is 18 residues long. The V segment lost 1 base and the J segment 1 base; nucleotides outside the gene matches: 3. Germline V lookup: CDR1 SGHVS, CDR2 FNYEAQ. The CDR3 loop is CASSLEDRGPSGANVLTF. The CDR3 DNA reads as TGTGCCAGCAGCTTAGAGGACAGGGGGCCGTCTGGGGCCAACGTCCTGACTTTC.

The J gene is TRBJ2-5, the V gene TRBV7-9, with D unclear. The better agreement between TRBJ2-7 and the DNA end casts doubt on the J call. CDR1 is SEHNR and CDR2 is FQNEAQ in the germline V gene (reference sequence). CDR3 size: 14 residues. The CDR3 spells CASSFTELSYEQYF. The DNA of the CDR3 is TGTGCCAGCAGCTTTACCGAACTCTCCTACGAGCAGTACTTC.

The chain links TRBV6-4 to TRBJ2-1, with TRBD2 identical over 14 bases. V was pared by 3 bases and J by 8 bases, with 3 bases of the junction left unmatched. CDR1 MRHNA and CDR2 SNTAGT come from the germline V gene. The CDR3 has 15 amino acids. The CDR3 sequence: CASSEGTSGSDEQFF. CDR3 bases: TGTGCCAGCAGTGAAGGGACTAGCGGGAGCGATGAGCAGTTCTTC.

J is TRBJ2-2 and V is TRBV5-1, with TRBD2 matching over 11 bases. V was clipped by 0 bases and J by 1 base; unmatched bases: 2. The CDR3 is 17 residues long. Germline V gene data show CDR1 as SGHRS and CDR2 as YFSETQ. In nucleotides, the CDR3 is TGCGCCAGCAGCTTGGCCGGACTAGCGGGGAACACCGGGGAGCTGTTTTTT. Protein sequence: CASSLAGLAGNTGELFF.

This clone has only one observation. The chain recombines TRBV5-4 with TRBJ1-2; the match to TRBD1 covers 12 bases. Germline CDR1 is SGHNT and CDR2 is YYREEE (reference sequence). The CDR3 sequence is 15 residues long. Trimming cost V 4 bases and J 8 bases; bases outside gene matches: 9. CDR3: CASSKPGQGAKGYTF. DNA for the CDR3: TGTGCCAGCAGCAAACCGGGACAGGGGGCAAAAGGCTACACCTTC.

This chain joins TRBV5-6 and TRBJ1-2; no definite D call. CDR1 is SGHDT, CDR2 YYEEEE, per germline. V gave up 6 bases and J gave up 0 bases, with 18 bases separating them. This CDR3 has 16 residues. The CDR3 is CASTMRERLANYGYTF. The CDR3 coding sequence is TGTGCCAGCACTATGAGGGAACGGTTAGCTAACTATGGCTACACCTTC.

About this clone: Compared with germline, one end of the junction differs, possibly owing to a read error. CDR3 sequence: CASSYVPGSGANGLTF. In nucleotides, the CDR3 is TGTGCCAGCAGTTACGTCCCGGGCTCTGGGGCCAACGGCCTGACTTTC. V is TRBV6-5 and J is TRBJ2-6; a possible D gene is TRBD1 (5 bases). The CDR3 is 16 residues long. In germline, CDR1 is MNHEY, CDR2 SVGAGI.

V usage is TRBV2 and J usage is TRBJ2-7; 14 bases map to TRBD2. Germline V CDR1 and CDR2: SNHLY, FYNNEI. This CDR3 is built from 17 residues. J was trimmed by 1 base and V by 7 bases; bases with no gene match: 9. The CDR3 loop reads CASIPRTSGGPSYEQYF. The CDR3, as DNA: TGTGCCAGCATTCCGAGGACTAGCGGGGGGCCTTCCTACGAGCAGTACTTC.

This rearrangement joins TRBV5-8 to TRBJ2-4; perhaps TRBD1 as D (6 bases). The CDR3 runs 17 residues. Trimming left V 7 bases short and J 0 bases short, with 20 bases between. CDR1 SGHTS and CDR2 YDEGEE come from the germline V gene. The CDR3 reads CASGIRTARLAKNIQYF. In nucleotides, the CDR3 is TGTGCCAGCGGGATAAGGACAGCCCGTCTAGCCAAAAACATTCAGTACTTC.

This clone was picked up a small number of times. The V and J genes are TRBV7-9 and TRBJ2-7, with TRBD2 matching 7 bases. The CDR3 loop spans 16 amino acids. CDR1 is SEHNR, CDR2 FQNEAQ, per germline (reference sequence). V shed 1 base, J shed 2 bases, and the junction held 8 bases outside the gene matches. For the CDR3, the DNA is TGTGCCAGCAGCTTAGGGGGGAGGGGTCGGACCTACGAGCAGTACTTC. Amino acid sequence: CASSLGGRGRTYEQYF.

This chain connects TRBV5-4 to TRBJ1-1, with a weak D call TRBD1 (5 bases). The length of the CDR3 is 16 residues. V was cut by 5 bases and J by 0 bases, with 17 bases left in between. The germline V gene encodes CDR1 SGHNT and CDR2 YYREEE (reference sequence). Here the CDR3 reads CASRGGSLPMNTEAFF. The CDR3 nucleotides read TGTGCCAGCAGGGGGGGGTCCCTTCCTATGAACACTGAAGCTTTCTTT.

This chain uses TRBV2 with TRBJ2-7, with a weak D call TRBD1 (6 bases). The germline V gene has CDR1 SNHLY and CDR2 FYNNEI. The CDR3 length is 15 residues. V was cut by 7 bases and J by 0 bases, with 16 bases left in between. The CDR3, as DNA: TGTGCCAGCATCTTCAGGGACATTCCCTCCTACGAGCAGTACTTC. Protein sequence: CASIFRDIPSYEQYF.

The J gene is TRBJ2-1, the V gene TRBV5-8, with D unclear. This CDR3 is built from 12 residues. Germline V CDR1 and CDR2: SGHTS, YDEGEE. The V and J ends lost 5 bases and 5 bases respectively, with 8 bases between them. The CDR3 protein is CASSYTDNEQFF. In DNA, the CDR3 is TGTGCCAGCAGTTACACCGACAATGAGCAGTTCTTC. Full variable domain (missing parts from reference TRBV5-8 and TRBJ2-1): EAGVTQSPTHLIKTRGQQATLRCSPISGHTSVYWYQQALGLGLQFLLWYDEGEERNRGNFPPRFSGRQFPNYSSELNVNALELEDSALYLCASSYTDNEQFFGPGTRLTVL.

The gene calls are TRBV28 and TRBJ1-2; D gene ambiguous. Looked up from germline, CDR1 is MDHEN and CDR2 is SYDVKM. Deletions cut 8 bases from V and 8 bases from J, with 18 bases between. CDR3 length equals 13 residues. CDR3 coding DNA: TGTGCCAGCGCATCCCAGCGTCCTAGGGGCTACACCTTC. This translates into CASASQRPRGYTF.

The chain uses TRBV30 and TRBJ1-2; D ambiguous. Per the germline V gene, CDR1 is GTSNPN and CDR2 is SVGIG (reference sequence). V gave up 2 bases and J gave up 3 bases, with 13 bases separating them. This CDR3 has 14 amino acids. This CDR3 is CAWSNSYPDYGYTF. CDR3 in DNA: TGTGCCTGGAGTAACAGCTACCCAGACTATGGCTACACCTTC.

The table lists this clone with a few counts. The rearrangement joins TRBV7-3 to TRBJ1-3; D not resolved. Trimming took off 8 bases at V and 0 bases at J, with 8 bases between the two ends. The CDR3 length is 13 residues. Germline assignment: CDR1 SGHTA and CDR2 FQGTGA. CDR3 sequence (DNA): TGTGCCAGCTCCCAGGTCTCTGGAAACACCATATATTTT. Amino acids: CASSQVSGNTIYF.

The genes are TRBV12-5 and TRBJ2-1; 9 positions match TRBD1. The V gene's germline CDR1 is LGHNT and CDR2 FRNRAP. The CDR3 is made up of 16 amino acids. The ends lost 5 bases at V and 7 bases at J; junction bases unmatched: 12. For the CDR3, the DNA is TGTGCTAGTGGTGCCGGGACAGGGCCCCCGGTTAATGAGCAGTTCTTC. Protein product: CASGAGTGPPVNEQFF.

The CDR3 DNA reads as TGTGCCAGCAGTCACAGGGTCCTAGGCAATGAGCAGTTCTTC. This encodes CASSHRVLGNEQFF. The chain recombines TRBV28 with TRBJ2-1, with D possibly matching TRBD1 (6 bases). Trimming pared 5 bases from V and 6 bases from J, leaving 14 bases between. Germline CDR1 is MDHEN and CDR2 is SYDVKM. The CDR3 has 14 residues.

This chain links TRBV15 with TRBJ1-1; weak D call: TRBD1 (6 bases). Trimming stripped 1 base from V and 5 bases from J, with 17 bases between. From germline, CDR1 is LNHNV and CDR2 YYDKDF (reference sequence). This CDR3 has 16 residues. CDR3 protein: CATSRGGWGPGTEAFF. In DNA, the CDR3 is TGTGCCACCAGCAGAGGTGGGTGGGGGCCAGGTACTGAAGCTTTCTTT.

J is TRBJ2-3 and V is TRBV10-1; 13 bases fit TRBD2. Germline V gene data show CDR1 as WNHNN and CDR2 as SYGVQD (reference sequence). The CDR3 has 15 amino acids. Trimming took 8 bases from V and 3 from J; bases not matched to a gene: 5. Here the CDR3 DNA reads TGCGCCAGCGGGGGGACTAGCGGGGTGACAGATACGCAGTATTTT. It codes for CASGGTSGVTDTQYF.

J is TRBJ2-3 and V is TRBV25-1, with 8 nucleotides matching TRBD2. The V gene end was trimmed by 1 base and the J gene end by 5 bases; junction bases not matched to a gene: 5. Looked up from germline, CDR1 is MGHDK and CDR2 is SYGVNS. The CDR3 sequence is 15 residues long. The CDR3: CASSEFGGGGDTQYF. The CDR3 DNA is TGTGCCAGCAGTGAATTCGGGGGGGGTGGAGATACGCAGTATTTT.

The chain is built from TRBV10-1 and TRBJ1-5; TRBD1 matches at 7 bases. CDR3 length equals 15 residues. V shed 0 bases and J 5 bases; nucleotides not matched to a gene: 4. Germline CDR1 is WNHNN and CDR2 is SYGVQD (reference sequence). The CDR3 DNA reads as TGCGCCAGCAGTGAGTCCCAGGGGGTTGATCAGCCCCAGCATTTT. Translating gives CASSESQGVDQPQHF.

The chain employs TRBV28 and TRBJ2-5; weak D call: TRBD2 (6 bases). The better agreement between TRBJ2-7 and the DNA end casts doubt on the J call. This CDR3 is built from 14 residues. Germline V gene sequence: CDR1 MDHEN, CDR2 SYDVKM. The CDR3 loop is CASSPAGSAYEQYF. The CDR3 nucleotides are TGTGCCAGCAGCCCAGCGGGCTCCGCCTACGAGCAGTACTTC.

The V gene is TRBV30, the J gene TRBJ2-7; weak D call: TRBD1 (6 bases). The CDR3 extends over 11 amino acids. The germline V and J ends were trimmed by 1 base and 11 bases, with 12 bases remaining between them. The germline V gene encodes CDR1 GTSNPN and CDR2 SVGIG (reference sequence). CDR3 residues: CAWSADSREYF. The CDR3 DNA reads as TGTGCCTGGAGTGCGGACAGCAGGGAGTACTTC. Full variable domain (outside the CDR3, taken from reference TRBV30 and TRBJ2-7): SQTIHQWPATLVQPVGSPLSLECTVEGTSNPNLYWYRQAAGRGLQLLFYSVGIGQISSEVPQNLSASRPQDRQFILSSKKLLLSDSGFYLCAWSADSREYFGPGTRLTVT.

On this clone: Other DNA sequences in this sample translate to the same CDR3. DNA of the CDR3: TGTGCCAGCAGCTTGGCGGGGAGGACTAATGAAAAACTGTTTTTT. Residues: CASSLAGRTNEKLFF. The chain carries TRBV5-4 and TRBJ1-4; D uncertain. Germline V lookup: CDR1 SGHNT, CDR2 YYREEE (reference sequence). The germline V and J ends were trimmed by 0 bases and 2 bases, with 8 bases remaining between them. The CDR3 covers 15 residues.

This clone was observed once. The chain recombines TRBV5-1 with TRBJ1-2; D not resolved. Germline V gives CDR1 SGHRS, CDR2 YFSETQ. This CDR3 spans 12 amino acids. Trimming removed 0 bases from V and 6 bases from J, with 6 bases in between. The CDR3 loop reads CASSLGPDGYTF. The CDR3 DNA is TGCGCCAGCAGCTTGGGCCCGGATGGCTACACCTTC.

This chain links TRBV6-1 with TRBJ1-2; tentatively, D is TRBD1 (5 bases). There are 14 residues in the CDR3. V was shortened by 4 bases and J by 7 bases, with 16 bases between the two germline ends. Germline CDR1 reads MNHNS; CDR2 reads SASEGT. The CDR3 coding sequence is TGTGCCAGCAGTGGGGAGGGCCAGGGTCGTGGCTACACCTTC. As protein: CASSGEGQGRGYTF.

CDR3 loop: CASSIQGRNYGYTF. CDR3 nucleotides: TGTGCCAGTAGTATCCAGGGGCGTAACTATGGCTACACCTTC. The rearrangement joins TRBV19 to TRBJ1-2, with TRBD1 as a possible D gene (6 bases). V was clipped by 3 bases and J by 1 base, with 9 bases between them. Germline CDR1 and CDR2: LNHDA and SQIVND (reference sequence). The CDR3 consists of 14 residues.

As regards this clone: The junction does not match germline at one end; this may be a read error. This rearrangement joins TRBV6-5 to TRBJ2-6; tentatively, D is TRBD2 (6 bases). CDR1 and CDR2 (germline): MNHEY, SVGAGI. This CDR3 contains 15 residues. CDR3 loop: CASSYRSGGANGLTF. In DNA form, the CDR3 reads TGTGCCAGCAGTTACCGAAGCGGCGGGGCCAACGGCCTGACTTTC.